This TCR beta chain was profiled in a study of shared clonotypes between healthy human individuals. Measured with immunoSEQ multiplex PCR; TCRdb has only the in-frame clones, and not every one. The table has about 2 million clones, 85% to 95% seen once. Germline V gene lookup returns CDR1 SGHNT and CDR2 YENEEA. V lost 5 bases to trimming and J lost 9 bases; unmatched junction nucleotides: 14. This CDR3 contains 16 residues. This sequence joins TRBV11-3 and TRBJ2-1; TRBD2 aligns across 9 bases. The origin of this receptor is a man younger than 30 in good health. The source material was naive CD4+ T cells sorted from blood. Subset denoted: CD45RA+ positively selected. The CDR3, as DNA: TGTGCCAGCAGCCCCTTCTCTGCGGGAGGGTCTACTGAGCAGTTCTTC. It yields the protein CASSPFSAGGSTEQFF.